Here is one T cell receptor beta chain with its context. The target antigen is unknown. These data are taken from a study of human T cells and chemical hapten exposure. Time point of the sample: patch test 2, 6 weeks after DPC sensitization. Indicated treatment: therapeutic diphenylcyclopropenone sensitization with weekly scalp DPC. The study used a library that attached unique molecular identifiers to individual cDNA molecules. From the RACE reads, TCRdb called clonotypes with MiXCR, one entry per CDR3 protein. The table shows tens of thousands of distinct CDR3 sequences, with about 10% occurring only once. Points from the study as a whole: TCRs above 1 in 1000 frequency did not change with DPC sensitization. Among expanded TCRs, significantly more large CDR3 similarity clusters formed than among controls.

The CDR3 sequence is 15 residues long. From germline, CDR1 is SGHVS and CDR2 FNYEAQ. Unmatched junction bases numbered 6, after V lost 0 bases and J lost 10 bases. The sequences come from whole blood, collected in connection with sensitization to the hapten diphenylcyclopropenone (DPC). The genes are TRBV7-6 and TRBJ1-4, with 9 bases lining up with TRBD1. The source of this sequence is a woman in her forties or fifties with alopecia areata. Some clones in this sample may be carry-over from other donors' samples. For the CDR3, the DNA is TGTGCCAGCAGCTTAGCCCAGGGACAGGGTGGAAAACTGTTTTTT. It encodes CASSLAQGQGGKLFF.